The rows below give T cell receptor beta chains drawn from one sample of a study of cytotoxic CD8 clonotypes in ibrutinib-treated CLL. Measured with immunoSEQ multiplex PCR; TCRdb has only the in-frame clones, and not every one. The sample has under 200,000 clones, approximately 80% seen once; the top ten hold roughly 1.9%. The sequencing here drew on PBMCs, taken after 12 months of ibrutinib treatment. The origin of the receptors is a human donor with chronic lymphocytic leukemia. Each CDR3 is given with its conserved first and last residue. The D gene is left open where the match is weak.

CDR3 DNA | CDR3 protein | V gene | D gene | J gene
TGTGCCAGCAACCTGGTAGAAGGACCGGGGCGTCCCGGGGAGCTGTTTTTT | CASNLVEGPGRPGELFF | TRBV28 | . | TRBJ2-2
TGTGCCAGCCGCCTACAGGGGTCGAACACTGAAGCTTTCTTT | CASRLQGSNTEAFF | TRBV18 | TRBD1 | TRBJ1-1
TGTGCCAGCAGTTTGTCTCTGAATGAGCAGTTCTTC | CASSLSLNEQFF | TRBV28 | . | TRBJ2-1
TGTGCCAGCACGAGAGAACTCCGGCGGGAGACCCAGTACTTC | CASTRELRRETQYF | TRBV6-5 | . | TRBJ2-5
TGTGCCAGCAGTAAACCTAGTTCCTACGAGCAGTACTTC | CASSKPSSYEQYF | TRBV6-5 | . | TRBJ2-7
TGTGCCAGTCAAGCGGCTGATACGGGGGCTGGTGGCTACACCTTC | CASQAADTGAGGYTF | TRBV19 | . | TRBJ1-2
TGTGCCAGCAGCCCTGGACAGGGGTCCGATACCATATATTTT | CASSPGQGSDTIYF | TRBV7-9 | TRBD1 | TRBJ1-3
TGTGCTAGCAGCCCAGGCGACAGGGGTTGGAATGAGCAGTTCTTC | CASSPGDRGWNEQFF | TRBV7-7 | TRBD1 | TRBJ2-1
TGTGCCAGCAGCTTACCCACCTACGAGCAGTACTTC | CASSLPTYEQYF | TRBV7-2 | . | TRBJ2-7
TGTGCCAGCAGTTCCCTTGCAGGGAACACTGAAGCTTTCTTT | CASSSLAGNTEAFF | TRBV6-5 | . | TRBJ1-1
TGTGCCAGCACTAAAGGGAGATCGGCCCAGCATTTT | CASTKGRSAQHF | TRBV28 | . | TRBJ1-5
TGTGCCAGCAGCTTAGGATGGGCCGGGGAGCTGTTTTTT | CASSLGWAGELFF | TRBV7-2 | . | TRBJ2-2
TGCGCCAGCAGCTTGCCCGGGGCTAGGATTCAGTACTTC | CASSLPGARIQYF | TRBV5-1 | . | TRBJ2-4
TGTGCCAGTAGTATAACGGGCGCCGGTGGGACTGAAGCTTTCTTT | CASSITGAGGTEAFF | TRBV19 | . | TRBJ1-1